This T cell receptor beta chain was found in a study of cytomegalovirus exposure and HLA in healthy donors. The study's findings and limits: Reported findings show TCR beta sequences accurately forecast HLA-A and HLA-B alleles in most subjects. Roughly 170 TCR beta chains were listed as cytomegalovirus-associated. HLA restriction was apparent for most CMV-associated TCR beta chains in a later analysis.

The V and J ends lost 6 bases and 1 base, in that order; junction bases with no gene match: 10. Germline loops: CDR1 SNHLY, CDR2 FYNNEI. This CDR3 spans 16 amino acids. Vbeta (60) and Jbeta (13) primers were used in the PCR. Here immunoSEQ multiplex PCR was the method, and the copy in TCRdb shows in-frame clones only, minus some. Found here are 150,000 to 200,000 clones, roughly 80% of them singletons; the top ten hold about 11%. This clone was observed a few times. Antigen unknown. V usage is TRBV2 and J usage is TRBJ2-5, with 8 bases fitting TRBD2. The receptor was derived from a man aged 18-30 years in good health and CMV-seropositive. Source material: PBMCs. Here the CDR3 DNA reads TGTGCCAGCAGGCCCTACCCAAGCGGGGGCCAAGAGACCCAGTACTTC. Translated, it gives CASRPYPSGGQETQYF. The full variable domain, in which reference TRBV2 and TRBJ2-5 provide the parts outside the CDR3, is EPEVTQTPSHQVTQMGQEVILRCVPISNHLYFYWYRQILGQKVEFLVSFYNNEISEKSEIFDDQFSVERPDGSNFTLKIRSTKLEDSAMYFCASRPYPSGGQETQYFGPGTRLLVL.